These 28 T cell receptor beta chains came from one sample sequenced in a study of T cell responses to AZD1222 COVID-19 vaccine. Clones were read by immunoSEQ multiplex PCR, and TCRdb kept only the in-frame ones, dropping some. This table has about 79,000 clones, 75% to 85% appearing once. Sequencing used peripheral blood, obtained on day 0 of AZD1222 vaccination. The receptors originated from an adult in good health.

The CDR3 spells CASSPLQGGNEKLFF. The CDR3 bases are TGTGCCAGCAGCCCCTTACAGGGGGGTAATGAAAAACTGTTTTTT. The V gene is TRBV5-6, the J gene TRBJ1-4; 8 nucleotides align to TRBD1. This CDR3 has 15 residues. Trimming cost V 4 bases and J 4 bases; bases outside gene matches: 6. Germline CDR1 reads SGHDT; CDR2 reads YYEEEE.

This chain connects TRBV5-8 to TRBJ1-1; a weak D match, TRBD1 (5 bases). The V and J ends lost 7 bases and 2 bases respectively, with 12 bases between them. This CDR3 has 13 residues. Per germline, CDR1 SGHTS and CDR2 YDEGEE. CDR3 in DNA: TGTGCCAGCCCACTGACAGTAAACACTGAAGCTTTCTTT. Protein: CASPLTVNTEAFF.

This chain uses TRBV27 with TRBJ1-2; no reliable D call. Germline CDR1 is MNHEY and CDR2 is SMNVEV (reference sequence). The CDR3 sequence is 15 residues long. V dropped 4 bases and J dropped 2 bases, with 14 bases sitting between them. The CDR3, as DNA: TGTGCCAGCAGTTCGGGGAGGGTTGGAAACTATGGCTACACCTTC. Translated: CASSSGRVGNYGYTF.

The chain carries TRBV6-1 and TRBJ1-3; 8 nucleotides agree with TRBD1. V was clipped by 1 base and J by 4 bases; unmatched bases: 3. The CDR3 totals 15 residues. CDR1 is MNHNS and CDR2 is SASEGT in the germline V gene. The CDR3 bases are TGTGCCAGCAGTGAAGGCAGGGGGCCGGGAAACACCATATATTTT. Translated, it gives CASSEGRGPGNTIYF.

The rearrangement uses TRBV5-4 and TRBJ2-1; a weak D match, TRBD2 (6 bases). The CDR3 totals 15 residues. From germline, CDR1 is SGHNT and CDR2 YYREEE (reference sequence). V dropped 5 bases and J dropped 0 bases, with 12 bases sitting between them. CDR3 protein: CASSRDLSSYNEQFF. The CDR3 DNA reads TGTGCCAGCAGTCGGGACTTGAGCTCCTACAATGAGCAGTTCTTC. Combining the CDR3 with reference TRBV5-4 and TRBJ2-1 gives the whole variable domain ETGVTQSPTHLIKTRGQQVTLRCSSQSGHNTVSWYQQALGQGPQFIFQYYREEENGRGNFPPRFSGLQFPNYSSELNVNALELDDSALYLCASSRDLSSYNEQFFGPGTRLTVL.

V and J are TRBV27 and TRBJ2-3; 8 bases are shared with TRBD1. The CDR3 has 15 amino acids. V dropped 5 bases and J dropped 3; count of bases not matched to a gene: 7. Germline assignment: CDR1 MNHEY and CDR2 SMNVEV (reference sequence). This CDR3 is CASSNRGLGTDTQYF. CDR3 nucleotide sequence: TGTGCCAGCAGTAACAGGGGGTTAGGTACAGATACGCAGTATTTT.

The rearrangement joins TRBV5-6 to TRBJ1-4; 9 bases fit TRBD1. V dropped 4 bases and J dropped 8; count of bases not matched to a gene: 12. CDR1 is SGHDT, CDR2 YYEEEE, per germline. The CDR3 contains 16 residues. The CDR3 sequence: CASSPGRDREFEKLFF. Written as DNA, the CDR3 is TGTGCCAGCAGCCCTGGACGGGACAGGGAATTCGAAAAACTGTTTTTT.

The CDR3 protein is CASSLLSGGRGYTF. CDR3 nucleotide sequence: TGTGCCAGCAGTTTACTATCCGGGGGAAGAGGCTACACCTTC. The chain recombines TRBV28 with TRBJ1-2; D is possibly TRBD1 (5 bases). V was clipped by 2 bases and J by 8 bases, with 15 bases between them. This CDR3 contains 14 residues. The V gene's germline CDR1 is MDHEN and CDR2 SYDVKM.

This chain connects TRBV30 to TRBJ1-6; TRBD1 matches 8 bases. This CDR3 spans 15 amino acids. Germline V gene data show CDR1 as GTSNPN and CDR2 as SVGIG (reference sequence). V dropped 5 bases and J dropped 3; count of bases not matched to a gene: 6. CDR3 region: CAWAAGTGYNSPLHF. The CDR3 region has the DNA TGTGCCTGGGCTGCCGGGACAGGCTATAATTCACCCCTCCACTTT. Drawing the rest from reference TRBV30 and TRBJ1-6, the complete variable domain is SQTIHQWPATLVQPVGSPLSLECTVEGTSNPNLYWYRQAAGRGLQLLFYSVGIGQISSEVPQNLSASRPQDRQFILSSKKLLLSDSGFYLCAWAAGTGYNSPLHFGNGTRLTVT.

The chain links TRBV28 to TRBJ1-1; 7 bases line up with TRBD1. The germline gives CDR1 MDHEN, CDR2 SYDVKM. Unmatched junction bases numbered 6, after V lost 6 bases and J lost 8 bases. This CDR3 spans 12 amino acids. The CDR3 region is CASSNRDREAFF. The CDR3 DNA reads as TGTGCCAGCAGCAACCGGGACAGAGAAGCTTTCTTT. Combining the CDR3 with reference TRBV28 and TRBJ1-1 gives the whole variable domain DVKVTQSSRYLVKRTGEKVFLECVQDMDHENMFWYRQDPGLGLRLIYFSYDVKMKEKGDIPEGYSVSREKKERFSLILESASTNQTSMYLCASSNRDREAFFGQGTRLTVV.

This clone was detected once. CDR3 DNA: TGTGCCAGCAGTTCAAGACAGAGCACAGATACGCAGTATTTT. This sequence encodes CASSSRQSTDTQYF. The V and J genes are TRBV27 and TRBJ2-3, with D tentatively TRBD1 (5 bases). The CDR3 totals 14 residues. Germline V CDR1 and CDR2: MNHEY, SMNVEV (reference sequence). The germline V and J ends were trimmed by 4 bases and 0 bases, with 8 bases remaining between them.

This sequence joins TRBV18 and TRBJ2-4; D remains ambiguous. V lost 2 bases to trimming and J lost 3 bases, with 8 bases between them. CDR1 is KGHSH, CDR2 LQKENI, per germline. The CDR3 consists of 14 residues. The CDR3 DNA reads as TGTGCCAGCTCACCAGGGTTGGGCAAAAACATTCAGTACTTC. Translated, it gives CASSPGLGKNIQYF.

The table lists this clone with a few counts. The genes are TRBV5-1 and TRBJ2-1; TRBD2 aligns across 11 bases. The germline V gene encodes CDR1 SGHRS and CDR2 YFSETQ. The CDR3 covers 16 residues. J lost 6 bases, V lost 1 base, and 6 bases had no gene match. This CDR3 is CASSLMASGRFNEQFF. The CDR3 nucleotides read TGCGCCAGCAGCTTGATGGCTAGCGGGAGGTTCAATGAGCAGTTCTTC.

CDR3 DNA: TGTGCCAGTAGTATAGGGACAGCCCCCAATCAGCCCCAGCATTTT. This translates into CASSIGTAPNQPQHF. V is TRBV19 and J is TRBJ1-5, with D possibly matching TRBD1 (6 bases). Germline V gene lookup returns CDR1 LNHDA and CDR2 SQIVND (reference sequence). Between the trimmed V and J ends, which lost 1 base and 3 bases, there was a span of 10 bases. The CDR3 runs 15 residues. Drawing the rest from reference TRBV19 and TRBJ1-5, the complete variable domain is DGGITQSPKYLFRKEGQNVTLSCEQNLNHDAMYWYRQDPGQGLRLIYYSQIVNDFQKGDIAEGYSVSREKKESFPLTVTSAQKNPTAFYLCASSIGTAPNQPQHFGDGTRLSIL.

The rearrangement joins TRBV12-3 or TRBV12-4 to TRBJ1-2; perhaps TRBD1 as D (5 bases). The CDR3 length is 13 residues. V lost 6 bases to trimming and J lost 3 bases, with 11 bases between them. The CDR3 sequence is CASRAKGYYGYTF. DNA for the CDR3: TGTGCCAGCAGGGCGAAGGGGTACTATGGCTACACCTTC.

J is TRBJ1-5 and V is TRBV6-1, with D possibly TRBD1 on 5 matching bases. This CDR3 is built from 14 residues. Trimming left V 2 bases short and J 7 bases short, with 12 bases between. Germline CDR1 MNHNS, CDR2 SASEGT. CDR3 bases: TGTGCCAGCAGTGAACTGGGGGGAGGGCAGCCCCAGCATTTT. It yields the protein CASSELGGGQPQHF.

The V call is TRBV19, the J call TRBJ2-6; D is uncertain. This CDR3 region has 15 residues. Germline CDR1 and CDR2: LNHDA and SQIVND (reference sequence). V dropped 2 bases and J dropped 4 bases, with 9 bases sitting between them. The CDR3 DNA sequence: TGTGCCAGTAGTATATATTCCTCCGGGGCCAACGTCCTGACTTTC. Amino acids: CASSIYSSGANVLTF. Full variable domain (missing parts from reference TRBV19 and TRBJ2-6): DGGITQSPKYLFRKEGQNVTLSCEQNLNHDAMYWYRQDPGQGLRLIYYSQIVNDFQKGDIAEGYSVSREKKESFPLTVTSAQKNPTAFYLCASSIYSSGANVLTFGAGSRLTVL.

This sequence joins TRBV6-4 and TRBJ1-1, with D unresolved. CDR1 is MRHNA, CDR2 SNTAGT, per germline. Trimming took 5 bases from V and 6 from J, leaving 16 bases between them. This CDR3 contains 14 residues. The CDR3 region has the DNA TGTGCCAGCAGTCCGTCCCAGAGTTCCTCTGAAGCTTTCTTT. Protein sequence: CASSPSQSSSEAFF.

The gene calls are TRBV28 and TRBJ1-4, with D perhaps matching TRBD1 (6 bases). The V end was cut by 5 bases, the J end by 2 bases, with 15 bases between. The CDR3 loop spans 16 amino acids. From germline, CDR1 is MDHEN and CDR2 SYDVKM. The CDR3 sequence is CASSPLRGGTNEKLFF. The CDR3 DNA reads as TGTGCCAGCAGTCCCCTCAGGGGAGGCACTAATGAAAAACTGTTTTTT. Combining the CDR3 with reference TRBV28 and TRBJ1-4 gives the whole variable domain DVKVTQSSRYLVKRTGEKVFLECVQDMDHENMFWYRQDPGLGLRLIYFSYDVKMKEKGDIPEGYSVSREKKERFSLILESASTNQTSMYLCASSPLRGGTNEKLFFGSGTQLSVL.

V is TRBV19 and J is TRBJ1-2, with D possibly being TRBD1 (5 bases). V lost 7 bases and J 7 bases, leaving 22 bases between the germline ends. This CDR3 spans 15 amino acids. Germline loops: CDR1 LNHDA, CDR2 SQIVND (reference sequence). CDR3 DNA: TGTGCCAGTATCCTCCCCCAGCAGGGTCGGCTTGGCTACACCTTC. Its translation: CASILPQQGRLGYTF.

This chain uses TRBV5-4 with TRBJ2-7; tentative D call: TRBD2 (5 bases). CDR3 length equals 14 residues. Trimming left V 2 bases short and J 2 bases short, with 11 bases between. In germline, CDR1 is SGHNT, CDR2 YYREEE (reference sequence). The CDR3 sequence: CASSFGGAPYEQYF. CDR3 bases: TGTGCCAGCAGCTTTGGAGGCGCCCCCTACGAGCAGTACTTC.

The V and J genes are TRBV5-6 and TRBJ1-5; TRBD1 agrees at 7 bases. The germline gives CDR1 SGHDT, CDR2 YYEEEE. The CDR3 totals 14 residues. Germline trimming cut 2 bases from V and 5 bases from J; bases unmatched to any gene: 4. CDR3 coding DNA: TGTGCCAGCAGCTTTAGGGGGCGGGATCAGCCCCAGCATTTT. It encodes CASSFRGRDQPQHF.

Here the CDR3 reads CASRNAGPREKLFF. The CDR3 nucleotides are TGTGCCAGCAGGAATGCCGGGCCTCGGGAAAAACTGTTTTTT. This chain uses TRBV4-2 with TRBJ1-4; no definite D call. The CDR3 totals 14 residues. Germline CDR1 LGHNA, CDR2 YNFKEQ. The V end was cut by 6 bases, the J end by 8 bases, with 16 bases between.

The chain is built from TRBV18 and TRBJ1-6, with D unclear. There are 14 residues in the CDR3. V shed 6 bases and J shed 5 bases, with 11 bases lying between them. Germline CDR1 KGHSH, CDR2 LQKENI. The CDR3 reads CASSPTGDNSPLHF. CDR3 in DNA: TGTGCCAGCTCCCCCACCGGGGATAATTCACCCCTCCACTTT.

The chain uses TRBV5-1 and TRBJ1-5; 8 bases fit TRBD1. Germline CDR1 and CDR2: SGHRS and YFSETQ. This CDR3 contains 15 residues. The J segment lost 7 bases and the V segment lost 4 bases, leaving 10 bases of the junction unmatched. This chain's CDR3 is CASSPETGAGQPQHF. The CDR3 coding sequence is TGCGCCAGCAGCCCAGAGACAGGGGCTGGGCAGCCCCAGCATTTT.

This clone was observed once. This chain links TRBV6-2 or TRBV6-3 with TRBJ2-5, with D possibly being TRBD2 (7 bases). The CDR3 consists of 16 residues. From germline, CDR1 is MNHEY and CDR2 SVGEGT. V lost 4 bases and J 4 bases, leaving 19 bases between the germline ends. For the CDR3, the DNA is TGTGCCAGCAGTTCCGGGGGGCTAGCCAGGGGAGAGACCCAGTACTTC. This translates into CASSSGGLARGETQYF.

The chain couples TRBV5-6 to TRBJ1-6; 7 bases align to TRBD1. The J segment lost 7 bases and the V segment lost 4 bases, leaving 8 bases of the junction unmatched. This CDR3 is built from 15 residues. The germline V gene has CDR1 SGHDT and CDR2 YYEEEE. The CDR3 nucleotides read TGTGCCAGCAGCGCACGACAGGGCAAAAATTCACCCCTCCACTTT. Residues: CASSARQGKNSPLHF.

The CDR3 is CASSDLARAAFF. The CDR3 nucleotides read TGTGCCAGCAGTGACCTAGCTAGGGCTGCTTTCTTT. This sequence joins TRBV25-1 and TRBJ1-1; the D is unclear. In germline, CDR1 is MGHDK, CDR2 SYGVNS. The CDR3 is 12 residues long. The V and J ends lost 3 bases and 11 bases respectively, with 13 bases between them.